The present TCR beta chain was sequenced within a study of T cells after yellow fever vaccination. Study information: Low-cell-number fractions were prepared with SMART-Seq v4 Ultra Low Input.

Overall study findings and caveats: When the response was secondary, it was weaker but reached its peak faster, day 5 versus 15. The booster saw the reappearance of most primary-vaccination clones (roughly 96% CD4, less than 90% CD8). Repertoires sorted by FACS could include abundant clonotypes that are contaminants from the bulk population.

Germline values: CDR1 LNHDA, CDR2 SQIVND (reference sequence). Trimming pared 4 bases from V and 7 bases from J, leaving 17 bases between. The CDR3 contains 15 residues. MiXCR, applied by TCRdb to the 5' RACE reads, yields one record per CDR3 protein. The data contain 300,000 or so distinct CDR3 sequences, roughly 7.5% of them singletons. This clonotype showed up just a few times. Antigen unknown. V and J are TRBV19 and TRBJ1-5; D is unclear. The sample here was PBMCs, taken around 45 days after the first yellow fever vaccination. The receptor comes from a man younger than 35 who received the YFV17D yellow fever vaccine. The CDR3 DNA is TGTGCCAGTAGTACCGTAGGGTCTCGGAGGCAGCCCCAGCATTTT. Amino acid sequence: CASSTVGSRRQPQHF.